Described below is a single T cell receptor beta chain sequence and its context. These data originate in a study of T cell changes during pregnancy in multiple sclerosis. Sequencing used immunoSEQ multiplex PCR; TCRdb keeps in-frame clones, though not all of them. The table lists roughly 62,000 clones, roughly nine tenths of them singletons, with 2% to 3% in the top ten. The germline V and J ends were trimmed by 4 bases and 1 base, with 10 bases remaining between them. CDR1 is SGHTA, CDR2 FQGNSA, per germline. The CDR3 length is 14 residues. The clonotype was recovered from a female donor with multiple sclerosis, enrolled in a pregnancy study. This specimen was peripheral blood, taken in the first trimester of pregnancy. The V and J genes are TRBV7-2 and TRBJ1-2, with D perhaps matching TRBD1 (5 bases). DNA of the CDR3: TGTGCCAGCAGCTCCCTGACAGTTAACTATGGCTACACCTTC. This codes for CASSSLTVNYGYTF.